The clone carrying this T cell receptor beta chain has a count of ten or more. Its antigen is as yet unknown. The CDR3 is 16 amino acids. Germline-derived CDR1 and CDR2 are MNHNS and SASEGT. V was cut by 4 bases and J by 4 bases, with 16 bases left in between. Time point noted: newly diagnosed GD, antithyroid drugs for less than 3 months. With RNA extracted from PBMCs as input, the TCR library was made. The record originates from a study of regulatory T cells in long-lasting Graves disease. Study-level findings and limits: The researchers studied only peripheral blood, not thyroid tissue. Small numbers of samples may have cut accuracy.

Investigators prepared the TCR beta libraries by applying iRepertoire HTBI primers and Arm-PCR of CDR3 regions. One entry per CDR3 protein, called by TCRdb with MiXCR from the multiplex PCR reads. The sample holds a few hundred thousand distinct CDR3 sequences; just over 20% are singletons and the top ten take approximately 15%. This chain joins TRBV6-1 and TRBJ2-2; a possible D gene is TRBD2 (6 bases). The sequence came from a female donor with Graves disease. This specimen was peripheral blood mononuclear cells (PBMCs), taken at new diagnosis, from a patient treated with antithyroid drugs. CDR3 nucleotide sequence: TGTGCCAGCAGTGCTACTACTAGCTCTGTCACCGGGGAGCTGTTTTTT. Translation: CASSATTSSVTGELFF.